This T cell receptor beta chain was found in a study of preoperative IRX-2 immunotherapy in early breast cancer. This clone appeared a single time. CDR1 LGHNA and CDR2 YNFKEQ come from the germline V gene. There are 14 residues in the CDR3. V shed 0 bases and J shed 3 bases, with 6 bases lying between them. Indicated treatment: preoperative locoregional IRX-2 cytokine immunotherapy. This phase Ib study tested locoregional IRX-2 cytokine immunotherapy given before surgery. Clones were read by immunoSEQ multiplex PCR, and TCRdb kept only the in-frame ones, dropping some. Here the sample spans 24,000 or so clones, roughly 89% being singletons.

The source is a human donor with breast cancer. The V gene is TRBV4-2, the J gene TRBJ1-3, with D tentatively TRBD1 (5 bases). The specimen comprised tumor tissue, sampled after IRX-2 immunotherapy. The chain's CDR3 is CASSQDQGGNTIYF. CDR3 nucleotide sequence: TGTGCCAGCAGCCAAGATCAGGGTGGAAACACCATATATTTT.